These 19 T cell receptor beta chains came from one sample sequenced in a study of human T cells and chemical hapten exposure. TCRdb itself ran the RACE reads through MiXCR, one entry per CDR3 protein. The sample shows approximately 350,000 distinct CDR3 sequences, roughly 6.3% of them seen only once. Time point denoted: patch test 2, 6 weeks after DPC sensitization. The treatment was: therapeutic diphenylcyclopropenone sensitization with weekly scalp DPC. The sequences come from whole blood, collected in connection with sensitization to the hapten diphenylcyclopropenone (DPC). The receptors come from a woman younger than 35 with alopecia areata. Some clones in this sample may be carry-over from other donors' samples.

This clonotype was seen more than once but under ten times. This chain links TRBV10-3 with TRBJ2-3, with a tentative D call TRBD2 (5 bases). Between the trimmed V and J ends, which lost 7 bases and 0 bases, there was a span of 14 bases. The CDR3 extends over 15 amino acids. Per the germline V gene, CDR1 is ENHRY and CDR2 is SYGVKD. The CDR3 here is CAIKKRGSSTDTQYF. The CDR3 nucleotides read TGTGCCATCAAAAAACGGGGATCTAGCACAGATACGCAGTATTTT.

In this sample, this clonotype turned up many times. This chain uses TRBV6-5 with TRBJ1-3; D is uncertain. Trimming stripped 0 bases from V and 0 bases from J, with 9 bases between. The CDR3 length is 16 residues. From germline, CDR1 is MNHEY and CDR2 SVGAGI. DNA for the CDR3: TGTGCCAGCAGTTACTCGTACACCAGCTCTGGAAACACCATATATTTT. Its protein product is CASSYSYTSSGNTIYF.

This clonotype was counted only a few times. The rearrangement uses TRBV12-3 or TRBV12-4 and TRBJ2-1; 7 nucleotides line up with TRBD1. The CDR3 length is 17 residues. V lost 5 bases, J lost 2 bases, and 12 bases stayed unmatched. Written as DNA, the CDR3 is TGTGCCAGCAGTCGTACATTAACAGGGGTCACCTACAATGAGCAGTTCTTC. This translates into CASSRTLTGVTYNEQFF.

The chain couples TRBV3-1 to TRBJ2-5; D remains unclear. The germline V gene encodes CDR1 LGHDT and CDR2 YNNKEL (reference sequence). Trimming cost V 4 bases and J 3 bases, with 6 bases left between them. This CDR3 spans 12 amino acids. For the CDR3, the DNA is TGTGCCAGCAGCCCGGCAGAAGAGACCCAGTACTTC. Residues: CASSPAEETQYF.

The J gene is TRBJ1-2, the V gene TRBV6-2 or TRBV6-3; D is perhaps TRBD1 (6 bases). Per the germline V gene, CDR1 is MNHEY and CDR2 is SVGEGT. The CDR3 length is 16 residues. V was clipped by 4 bases and J by 3 bases, with 18 bases between them. CDR3 sequence (DNA): TGTGCCAGCAGTTTGTACAGGGAAAACGATGACTATGGCTACACCTTC. Its protein is CASSLYRENDDYGYTF.

This sequence joins TRBV5-6 and TRBJ1-6; D possibly corresponds to TRBD1 (5 bases). The V end was cut by 3 bases, the J end by 7 bases, with 17 bases between. The germline V gene has CDR1 SGHDT and CDR2 YYEEEE. The CDR3 is 16 amino acids. CDR3 nucleotide sequence: TGTGCCAGCAGCTGGGCCGGGACGGCAATCAATTCACCCCTCCACTTT. It encodes CASSWAGTAINSPLHF. The full variable domain, completed using reference TRBV5-6 and TRBJ1-6, is DAGVTQSPTHLIKTRGQQVTLRCSPKSGHDTVSWYQQALGQGPQFIFQYYEEEERQRGNFPDRFSGHQFPNYSSELNVNALLLGDSALYLCASSWAGTAINSPLHFGNGTRLTVT.

This chain connects TRBV7-2 to TRBJ1-5, with 7 bases aligning to TRBD1. Germline loops: CDR1 SGHTA, CDR2 FQGNSA. This CDR3 is 16 amino acids long. V dropped 2 bases and J dropped 9; count of bases not matched to a gene: 13. CDR3 amino acids: CASSLSRRGSMGPQHF. CDR3 DNA: TGTGCCAGCAGCTTAAGTCGCAGGGGGTCGATGGGGCCCCAGCATTTT.

The gene calls are TRBV20-1 and TRBJ1-2; no firm D call. Germline V gives CDR1 DFQATT, CDR2 SNEGSKA (reference sequence). V lost 5 bases to trimming and J lost 3 bases, with 13 bases between them. The CDR3 covers 13 residues. The chain's CDR3 is CSADTPSDYGYTF. The CDR3 bases are TGCAGTGCTGACACCCCTTCTGACTATGGCTACACCTTC.

The V gene is TRBV4-1, the J gene TRBJ1-4; 10 nucleotides match TRBD1. V lost 5 bases and J lost 7; bases outside the gene matches: 13. This CDR3 spans 17 amino acids. Germline lookup yields CDR1 MGHRA and CDR2 YSYEKL. This CDR3 reads CASSSSFRDRGREKLFF. The CDR3 DNA reads as TGCGCCAGCAGCAGCAGTTTCCGGGACAGGGGCCGTGAAAAACTGTTTTTT.

As to this clonotype: This may come from a read error, since a much larger clone is one base off. J is TRBJ2-5 and V is TRBV12-3 or TRBV12-4; possibly TRBD2 for D (5 bases). With 9 bases removed from V and 7 bases from J, the gap between germline ends came to 18 bases. This CDR3 is built from 13 residues. CDR3 DNA: TGTGCCAGTCTCAGAGGGCCCCGGGGGACCCAGTACTTC. It yields the protein CASLRGPRGTQYF.

In its sample, this clonotype was seen many times. The chain carries TRBV27 and TRBJ1-2, with 7 bases aligning to TRBD1. Germline V gene lookup returns CDR1 MNHEY and CDR2 SMNVEV (reference sequence). Germline trimming cut 5 bases from V and 5 bases from J; bases unmatched to any gene: 26. The CDR3 consists of 20 residues. The chain's CDR3 is CASSPPLSTRRPGDRYGYTF. Written as DNA, the CDR3 is TGTGCCAGCAGTCCTCCCCTATCCACCCGCCGCCCCGGGGACAGATATGGCTACACCTTC.

This clonotype has just a few counts. This chain joins TRBV29-1 and TRBJ2-1; the match to TRBD2 covers 10 bases. This CDR3 contains 14 residues. CDR1 and CDR2 (germline): SQVTM, ANQGSEA. With 6 bases clipped from V and 6 bases from J, the junction kept 8 bases outside the gene matches. In DNA, the CDR3 is TGCAGCGTATTTGTAGCGGGGGGTGGCAATGAGCAGTTCTTC. This gives the protein CSVFVAGGGNEQFF.

This clonotype was picked up many times. The J gene is TRBJ1-2, the V gene TRBV12-3 or TRBV12-4; D is possibly TRBD1 (6 bases). The CDR3 spans 12 residues. With 5 bases removed from V and 14 bases from J, the gap between germline ends came to 18 bases. CDR3 region: CASSLGQSYSTF. The CDR3 DNA follows: TGTGCCAGCAGTCTTGGACAGTCCTATTCTACCTTC.

This clonotype turned up a few times. The chain joins TRBV20-1 to TRBJ2-3; D possibly matches TRBD1 or TRBD2 (5 bases each). Trimming removed 5 bases from V and 4 bases from J, with 16 bases in between. In germline, CDR1 is DFQATT, CDR2 SNEGSKA (reference sequence). The CDR3 runs to 14 residues. CDR3 bases: TGCAGTGCTCCGGACATCCCGGGATCAGATACGCAGTATTTT. Encoded protein: CSAPDIPGSDTQYF.

This clonotype was found a few times. This chain links TRBV7-9 with TRBJ2-7; no clear D. The CDR3 contains 13 residues. Germline assignment: CDR1 SEHNR and CDR2 FQNEAQ (reference sequence). The V and J ends lost 2 bases and 4 bases respectively, with 9 bases between them. As DNA, the CDR3 is TGTGCCAGCAGCTTACCGTCCGAGTACGAGCAGTACTTC. It codes for CASSLPSEYEQYF.

J is TRBJ2-3 and V is TRBV3-1, with D possibly matching TRBD2 (5 bases). The V and J ends lost 5 bases and 0 bases respectively, with 15 bases between them. The CDR3 totals 16 residues. The germline gives CDR1 LGHDT, CDR2 YNNKEL (reference sequence). This CDR3 reads CASSLLLDLSTDTQYF. CDR3 bases: TGTGCCAGCAGCTTATTACTAGACCTTAGCACAGATACGCAGTATTTT.

This clonotype has more than one count but fewer than ten. The chain carries TRBV11-2 and TRBJ2-2; D is unresolved. Germline V gives CDR1 SGHAT, CDR2 FQNNGV. This CDR3 has 12 amino acids. V lost 7 bases and J lost 4, with 7 bases in between. CDR3 sequence (DNA): TGTGCCAGCAACCCCTTCACCGGGGAGCTGTTTTTT. Amino acid sequence: CASNPFTGELFF.

This clonotype was counted a few times. The genes are TRBV7-9 and TRBJ2-2, with unresolved D. CDR3 length: 14 residues. Between the trimmed V and J ends, which lost 5 bases and 2 bases, there was a span of 9 bases. The germline CDR1 and CDR2 sequences are SEHNR and FQNEAQ (reference sequence). DNA of the CDR3: TGTGCCAGCAGCAAAGCCGATAACACCGGGGAGCTGTTTTTT. Translated, it gives CASSKADNTGELFF.

There are a few counts of this clonotype. The gene calls are TRBV2 and TRBJ2-1; a weak D match, TRBD2 (6 bases). CDR1 and CDR2 (germline): SNHLY, FYNNEI. The V end lost 6 bases, the J end lost 7 bases, and 22 bases lay between the germline ends. This CDR3 is built from 16 residues. CDR3 sequence reads: CASRTLAWGTVNEQFF. The CDR3 DNA reads TGTGCCAGCAGGACGCTAGCGTGGGGAACTGTGAATGAGCAGTTCTTC.